The present T cell receptor (beta chain) was sequenced within a study of Ad26.COV2.S vaccination and SARS-CoV-2 variants. Overall study: Recipients of Ad26.COV2.S got it intramuscularly, once or twice 56 days apart.

TCRdb's table, derived via immunoSEQ multiplex PCR, lists solely in-frame clones and lacks some. In the table there are about 250,000 clones, around 88% of which are singletons. Study observations and caveats: With respect to non-spike TCR breadth, vaccine and placebo recipients were similar. Participants in the vaccine arm had higher spike-specific TCR breadth; placebo recipients had lower. In TCR breadth and depth analyses, total T cell responses may have been underestimated.

CDR3 length: 14 amino acids. Germline CDR1 and CDR2: LNHNV and YYDKDF (reference sequence). V gave up 0 bases and J gave up 2 bases, with 8 bases separating them. The treatment: roughly 19 received Ad26.COV2.S at low or high dose, single or two shots; 5 received placebo; per-sample allocation not given. The investigators took samples on day 63 after the first vaccine or placebo injection. About this clone: Its antigen is as yet unknown.

The receptor comes from a person aged 18-60 years who received the Ad26.COV2.S COVID-19 vaccine or a placebo. The genes are TRBV15 and TRBJ2-7; the D call may be TRBD1 or TRBD2 (5 bases each). Sequencing was performed on peripheral blood, taken in a trial of Ad26.COV2.S vaccine versus placebo. In DNA form, the CDR3 reads TGTGCCACCAGCAGAGATGGGGGAACCTACGAGCAGTACTTC. It encodes CATSRDGGTYEQYF.